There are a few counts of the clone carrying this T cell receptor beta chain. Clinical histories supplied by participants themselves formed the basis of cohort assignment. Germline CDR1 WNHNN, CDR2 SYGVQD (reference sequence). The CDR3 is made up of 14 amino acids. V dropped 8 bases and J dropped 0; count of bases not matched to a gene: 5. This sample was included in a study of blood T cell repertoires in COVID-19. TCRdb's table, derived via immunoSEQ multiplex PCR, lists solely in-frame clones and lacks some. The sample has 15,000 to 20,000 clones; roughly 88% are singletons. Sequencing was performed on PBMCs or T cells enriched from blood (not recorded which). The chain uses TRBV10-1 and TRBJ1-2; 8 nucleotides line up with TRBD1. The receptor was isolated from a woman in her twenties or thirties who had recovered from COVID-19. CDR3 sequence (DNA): TGCGCCAGCGAGGGGGACAGGCCTAACTATGGCTACACCTTC. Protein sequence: CASEGDRPNYGYTF.